This T cell receptor beta chain originates from a study of blood T cell repertoires in COVID-19. At the level of the study: COVID-19 samples from acute and convalescent phases originated in the United States, Italy and Spain. T cells, B-cell-depleted T cells, or PBMCs supplied cDNA or gDNA.

Original processing notes: Estimates of nucleated cell counts were drawn from the amplification of reference gene primers. Here immunoSEQ multiplex PCR was the method, and the copy in TCRdb shows in-frame clones only, minus some. Clonal size and the V and J genes are those of that table, whereas D and trimming came from the DNA. The sample yields around 250,000 clones, approximately 89% seen once. Cohort placement rested on clinical history that participants reported themselves. This CDR3 contains 15 residues. Trimming cost V 3 bases and J 3 bases, with 15 bases left between them. The germline V gene encodes CDR1 WSHSY and CDR2 SAAADI.

The chain combines TRBV10-2 with TRBJ2-7; possible D gene TRBD2, 5 bases. The origin of this receptor is a woman aged 40 to 49 with acute COVID-19. The source material was PBMCs or T cells enriched from blood (not recorded which). The CDR3, as DNA: TGCGCCAGCAGTGAAGGGTCAGGAGGACTCTACGAGCAGTACGTC. This sequence encodes CASSEGSGGLYEQYV.